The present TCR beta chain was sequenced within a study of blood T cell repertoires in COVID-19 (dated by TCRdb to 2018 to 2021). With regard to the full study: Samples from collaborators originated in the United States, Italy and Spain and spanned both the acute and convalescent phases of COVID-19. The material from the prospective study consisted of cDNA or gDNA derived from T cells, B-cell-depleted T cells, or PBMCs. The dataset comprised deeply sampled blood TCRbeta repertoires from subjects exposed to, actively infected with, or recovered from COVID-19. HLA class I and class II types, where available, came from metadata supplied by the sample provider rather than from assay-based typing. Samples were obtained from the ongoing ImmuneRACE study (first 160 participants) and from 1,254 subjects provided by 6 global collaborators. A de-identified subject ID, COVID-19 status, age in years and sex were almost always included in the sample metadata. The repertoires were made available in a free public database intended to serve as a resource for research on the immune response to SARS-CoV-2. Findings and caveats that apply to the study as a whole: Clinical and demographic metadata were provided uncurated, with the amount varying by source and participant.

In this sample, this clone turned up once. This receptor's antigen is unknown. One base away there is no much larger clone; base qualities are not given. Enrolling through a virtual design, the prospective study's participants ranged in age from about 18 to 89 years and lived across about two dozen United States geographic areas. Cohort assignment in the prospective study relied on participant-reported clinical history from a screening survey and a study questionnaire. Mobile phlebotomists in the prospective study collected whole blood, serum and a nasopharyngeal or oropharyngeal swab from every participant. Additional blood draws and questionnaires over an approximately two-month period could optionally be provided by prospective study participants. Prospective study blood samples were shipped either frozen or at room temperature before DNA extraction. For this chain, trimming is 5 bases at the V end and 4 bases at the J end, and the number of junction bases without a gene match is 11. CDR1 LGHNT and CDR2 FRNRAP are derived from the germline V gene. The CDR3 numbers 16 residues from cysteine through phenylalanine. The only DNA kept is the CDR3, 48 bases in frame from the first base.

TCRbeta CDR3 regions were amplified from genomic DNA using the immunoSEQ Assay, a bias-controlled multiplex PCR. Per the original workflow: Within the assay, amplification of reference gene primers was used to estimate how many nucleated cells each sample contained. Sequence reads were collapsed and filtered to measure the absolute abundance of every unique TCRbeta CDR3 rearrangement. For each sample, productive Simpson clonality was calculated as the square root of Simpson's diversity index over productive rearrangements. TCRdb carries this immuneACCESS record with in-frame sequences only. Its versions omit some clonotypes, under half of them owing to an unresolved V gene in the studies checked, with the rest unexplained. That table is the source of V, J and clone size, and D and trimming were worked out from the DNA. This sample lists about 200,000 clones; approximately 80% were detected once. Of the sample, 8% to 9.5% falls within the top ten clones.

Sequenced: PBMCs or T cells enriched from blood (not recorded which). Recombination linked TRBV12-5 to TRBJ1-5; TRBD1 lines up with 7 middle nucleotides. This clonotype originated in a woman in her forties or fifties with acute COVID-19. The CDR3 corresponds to CASGDEDRDGNQPQHF. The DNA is TGTGCTAGTGGTGACGAAGACAGGGATGGGAATCAGCCCCAGCATTTT.